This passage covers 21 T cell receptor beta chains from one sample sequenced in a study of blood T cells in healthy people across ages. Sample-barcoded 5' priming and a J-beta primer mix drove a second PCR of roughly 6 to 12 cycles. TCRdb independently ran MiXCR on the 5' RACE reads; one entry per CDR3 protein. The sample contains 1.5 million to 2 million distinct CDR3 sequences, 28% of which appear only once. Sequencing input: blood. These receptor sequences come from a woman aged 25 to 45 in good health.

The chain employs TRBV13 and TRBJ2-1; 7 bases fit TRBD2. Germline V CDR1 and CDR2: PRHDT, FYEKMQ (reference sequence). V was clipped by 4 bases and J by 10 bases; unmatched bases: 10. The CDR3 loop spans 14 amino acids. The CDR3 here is CASSSSGGSKEQFF. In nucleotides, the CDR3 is TGTGCCAGCAGCTCCTCGGGCGGGAGTAAAGAGCAGTTCTTC.

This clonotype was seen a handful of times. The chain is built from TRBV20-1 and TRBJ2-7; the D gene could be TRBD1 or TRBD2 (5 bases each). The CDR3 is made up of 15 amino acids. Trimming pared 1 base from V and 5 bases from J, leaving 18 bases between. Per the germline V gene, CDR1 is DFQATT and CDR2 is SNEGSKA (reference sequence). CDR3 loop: CSARGVGAAGNEQYF. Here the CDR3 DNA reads TGCAGTGCTAGAGGAGTCGGGGCGGCGGGCAACGAGCAGTACTTC.

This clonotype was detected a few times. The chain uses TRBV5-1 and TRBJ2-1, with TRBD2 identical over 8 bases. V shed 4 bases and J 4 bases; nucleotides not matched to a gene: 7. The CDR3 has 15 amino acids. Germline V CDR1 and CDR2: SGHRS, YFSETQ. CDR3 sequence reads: CASSPFGGEYNEQFF. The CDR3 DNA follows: TGCGCCAGCAGCCCTTTCGGGGGGGAGTACAATGAGCAGTTCTTC. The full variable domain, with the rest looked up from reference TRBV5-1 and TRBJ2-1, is KAGVTQTPRYLIKTRGQQVTLSCSPISGHRSVSWYQQTPGQGLQFLFEYFSETQRNKGNFPGRFSGRQFSNSRSEMNVSTLELGDSALYLCASSPFGGEYNEQFFGPGTRLTVL.

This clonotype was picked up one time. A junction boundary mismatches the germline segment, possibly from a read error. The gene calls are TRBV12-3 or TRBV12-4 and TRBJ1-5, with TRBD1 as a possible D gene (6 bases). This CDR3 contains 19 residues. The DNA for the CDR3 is TGTGCCAGCAGTTTTTCCCCTCTTCTCGGCAGGGGAGTGGGTCAGCCCCGGCATTTT. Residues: CASSFSPLLGRGVGQPRHF.

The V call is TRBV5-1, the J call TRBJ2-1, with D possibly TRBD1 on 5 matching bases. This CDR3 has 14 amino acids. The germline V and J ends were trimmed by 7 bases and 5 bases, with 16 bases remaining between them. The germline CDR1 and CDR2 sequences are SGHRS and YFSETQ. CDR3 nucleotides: TGCGCCAGCGCCACAGGCTTCAGAAACAATGAGCAGTTCTTC. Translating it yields CASATGFRNNEQFF.

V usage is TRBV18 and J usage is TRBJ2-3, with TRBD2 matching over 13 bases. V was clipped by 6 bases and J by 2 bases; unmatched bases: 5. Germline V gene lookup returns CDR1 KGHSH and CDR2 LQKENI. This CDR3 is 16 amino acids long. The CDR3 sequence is CASSETSGRNTDTQYF. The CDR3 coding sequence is TGTGCCAGCTCGGAGACTAGCGGGAGGAACACAGATACGCAGTATTTT.

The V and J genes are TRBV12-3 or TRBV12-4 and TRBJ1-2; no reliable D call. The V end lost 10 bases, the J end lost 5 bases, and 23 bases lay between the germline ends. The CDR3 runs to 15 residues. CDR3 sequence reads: CAISPPRADLYGYTF. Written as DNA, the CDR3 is TGTGCCATCAGCCCCCCACGAGCGGACCTTTATGGCTACACCTTC.

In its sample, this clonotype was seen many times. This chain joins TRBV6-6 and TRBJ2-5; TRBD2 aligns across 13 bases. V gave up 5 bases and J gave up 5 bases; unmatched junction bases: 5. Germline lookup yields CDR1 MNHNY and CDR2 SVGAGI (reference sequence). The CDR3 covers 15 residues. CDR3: CASSATSGGTETQYF. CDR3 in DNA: TGTGCCAGCAGTGCGACTAGCGGGGGGACGGAGACCCAGTACTTC.

The CDR3 coding sequence is TGTGCCACCAGCAGAGCCGCCCTTGACACCAGACGACCAGAGCAGTACTTC. Translation: CATSRAALDTRRPEQYF. The chain couples TRBV15 to TRBJ2-7; the D is unclear. Trimming took off 1 base at V and 7 bases at J, with 23 bases between the two ends. CDR1 and CDR2 (germline): LNHNV, YYDKDF (reference sequence). This CDR3 has 17 residues.

CDR3 sequence reads: CASSPTQETQFF. The CDR3 DNA reads as TGTGCCAGCTCACCCACTCAAGAGACCCAGTTCTTC. The chain recombines TRBV18 with TRBJ2-5; unclear D gene. The J call may not be correct, given that the DNA end is closer to TRBJ2-1. The germline V gene has CDR1 KGHSH and CDR2 LQKENI. The CDR3 loop spans 12 amino acids.

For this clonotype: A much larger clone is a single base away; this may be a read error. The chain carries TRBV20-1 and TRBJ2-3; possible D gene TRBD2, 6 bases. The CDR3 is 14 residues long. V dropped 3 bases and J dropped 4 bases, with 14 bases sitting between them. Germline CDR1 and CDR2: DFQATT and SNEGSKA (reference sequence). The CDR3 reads CSARDRLVPDTQYF. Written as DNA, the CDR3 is TGCAGTGCTAGGGATAGACTAGTCCCAGATACGCAGTATTTT.

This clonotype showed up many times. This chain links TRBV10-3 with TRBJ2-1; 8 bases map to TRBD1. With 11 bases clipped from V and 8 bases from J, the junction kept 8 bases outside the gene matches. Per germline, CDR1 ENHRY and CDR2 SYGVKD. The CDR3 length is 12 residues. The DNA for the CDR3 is TGTGCCGCAGGACAGGGACCGCATGAGCAGTTCTTC. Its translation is CAAGQGPHEQFF.

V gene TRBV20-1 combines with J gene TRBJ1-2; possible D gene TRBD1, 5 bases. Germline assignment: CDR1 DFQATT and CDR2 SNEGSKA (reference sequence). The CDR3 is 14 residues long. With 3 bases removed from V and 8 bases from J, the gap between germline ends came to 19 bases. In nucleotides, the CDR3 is TGCAGTGCTAGGAGGGAGGGGCACGGAGGCGGCTACACCTTC. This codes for CSARREGHGGGYTF.

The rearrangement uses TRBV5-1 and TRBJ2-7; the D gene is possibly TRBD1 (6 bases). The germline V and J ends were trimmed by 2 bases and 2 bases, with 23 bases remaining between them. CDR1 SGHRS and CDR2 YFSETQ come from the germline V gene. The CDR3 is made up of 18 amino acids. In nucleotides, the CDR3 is TGCGCCAGCAGCTTTGGTCCGTCGACCGGGACACCCCCCTACGAGCAGTACTTC. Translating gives CASSFGPSTGTPPYEQYF. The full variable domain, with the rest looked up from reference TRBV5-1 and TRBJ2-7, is KAGVTQTPRYLIKTRGQQVTLSCSPISGHRSVSWYQQTPGQGLQFLFEYFSETQRNKGNFPGRFSGRQFSNSRSEMNVSTLELGDSALYLCASSFGPSTGTPPYEQYFGPGTRLTVT.

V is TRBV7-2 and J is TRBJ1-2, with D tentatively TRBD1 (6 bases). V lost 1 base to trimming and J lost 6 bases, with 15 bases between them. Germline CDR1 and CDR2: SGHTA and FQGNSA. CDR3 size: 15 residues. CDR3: CASSLVKGDFDGYTF. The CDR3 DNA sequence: TGTGCCAGCAGCTTAGTAAAGGGGGATTTTGATGGCTACACCTTC.

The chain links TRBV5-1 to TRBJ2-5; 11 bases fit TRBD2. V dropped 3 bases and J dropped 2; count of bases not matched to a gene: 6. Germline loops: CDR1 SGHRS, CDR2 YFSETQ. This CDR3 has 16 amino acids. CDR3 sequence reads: CASSYRTSGLQETQYF. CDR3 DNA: TGCGCCAGCAGCTACAGGACTAGCGGGCTACAAGAGACCCAGTACTTC.

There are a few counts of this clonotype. The DNA of the CDR3 is TGTGCCATCAGTGAGTTAGGACAGCTCTACGAGCAGTACTTC. Amino acids: CAISELGQLYEQYF. J is TRBJ2-7 and V is TRBV10-3; perhaps TRBD1 as D (6 bases). Germline-derived CDR1 and CDR2 are ENHRY and SYGVKD. Trimming stripped 1 base from V and 3 bases from J, with 10 bases between. The CDR3 extends over 14 amino acids.

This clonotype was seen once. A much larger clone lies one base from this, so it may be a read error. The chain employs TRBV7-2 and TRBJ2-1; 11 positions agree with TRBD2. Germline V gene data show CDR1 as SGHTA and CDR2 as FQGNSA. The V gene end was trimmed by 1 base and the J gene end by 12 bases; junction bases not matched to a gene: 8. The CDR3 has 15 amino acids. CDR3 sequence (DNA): TGTGCCAGCAGCTTAGTAGCGGGAGGGGTAGGTGGGCAGTTCTTC. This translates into CASSLVAGGVGGQFF.

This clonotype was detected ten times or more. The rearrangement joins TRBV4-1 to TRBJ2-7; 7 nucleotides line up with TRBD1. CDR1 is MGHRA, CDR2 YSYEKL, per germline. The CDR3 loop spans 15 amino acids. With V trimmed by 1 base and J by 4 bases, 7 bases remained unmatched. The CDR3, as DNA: TGCGCCAGCAGCCAAGTAAGGGGGCTGAATTACGAGCAGTACTTC. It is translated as CASSQVRGLNYEQYF.

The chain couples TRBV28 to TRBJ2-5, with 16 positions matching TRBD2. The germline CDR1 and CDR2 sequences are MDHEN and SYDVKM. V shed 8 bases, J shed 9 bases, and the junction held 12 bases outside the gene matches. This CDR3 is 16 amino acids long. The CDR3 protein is CASLGGTSGGAHPQYF. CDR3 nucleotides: TGTGCCAGCCTAGGAGGGACTAGCGGGGGGGCCCACCCCCAGTACTTC.

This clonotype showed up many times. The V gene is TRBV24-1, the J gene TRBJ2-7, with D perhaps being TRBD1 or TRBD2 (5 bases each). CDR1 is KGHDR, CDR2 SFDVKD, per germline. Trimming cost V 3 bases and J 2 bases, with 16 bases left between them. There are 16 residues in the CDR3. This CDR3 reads CATSDESGTETYEQYF. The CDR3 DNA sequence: TGTGCCACCAGTGATGAATCCGGGACGGAGACCTACGAGCAGTACTTC.